A selection of T cell receptor beta chains follows, all from one sample in a study of T cells in Graves' hyperthyroidism and ophthalmopathy. TCRdb recomputed calls from the multiplex PCR reads with MiXCR, one row per CDR3 protein. The sample carries around 530,000 distinct CDR3 sequences, roughly 18% recorded once. The sequencing input was blood. These receptors came from a woman between 18 and 30 years old with Graves' ophthalmopathy. Both conserved end residues are part of each CDR3. The size of a clone is reported for some rows only, either as once, few or many, or as a class for expanded clones.

V: TRBV28; J: TRBJ2-3; size: many; CDR3: CASSFVRTATSTDTQYF
V: TRBV20-1; J: TRBJ2-7; size: .; CDR3: CSTTHPSSYEQYF
V: TRBV9; J: TRBJ2-1; size: .; CDR3: CASSRKWAGGKYEQFF
V: TRBV28; J: TRBJ2-7; size: .; CDR3: CASVPWASYEQYF
V: TRBV5-1; J: TRBJ2-3; size: many; CDR3: CASSLNAPVGSETDTQYF
V: TRBV13; J: TRBJ2-1; size: .; CDR3: CASSWSLAGGVNEQFF
V: TRBV28; J: TRBJ1-2; size: many; CDR3: CASIPEGALGYTF
V: TRBV5-1; J: TRBJ1-2; size: .; CDR3: CASSFAGTGGRDYGYTF
V: TRBV27; J: TRBJ2-1; size: .; CDR3: CASTEQGRWDEQFF
V: TRBV6-1; J: TRBJ1-1; size: many; CDR3: CASSPDWGLNTEAFF
V: TRBV24-1; J: TRBJ2-2; size: few; CDR3: CAIGTPNTGELFF
V: TRBV6-2/TRBV6-3; J: TRBJ2-1; size: .; CDR3: CASRGVPYNEQFF
V: TRBV6-1; J: TRBJ2-7; size: .; CDR3: CASSFGLAGDEQYF
V: TRBV7-6; J: TRBJ2-3; size: .; CDR3: CASSPSGGITSTDTQYF
V: TRBV19; J: TRBJ2-1; size: few; CDR3: CASSMRGQGVGRDEQFF
V: TRBV11-2; J: TRBJ2-1; size: many; CDR3: CASSLVLAGPYNEQFF
V: TRBV27; J: TRBJ2-1; size: few; CDR3: CASSQNSGRDAYNEQFF
V: TRBV28; J: TRBJ2-7; size: few; CDR3: CASSLLGYSSYEQYF
V: TRBV5-6; J: TRBJ2-1; size: few; CDR3: CASSLYGRHSYNEQFF
V: TRBV6-1; J: TRBJ2-7; size: few; CDR3: CASSSDGGSEQYF
V: TRBV6-2/TRBV6-3; J: TRBJ1-5; size: few; CDR3: CASRTLRGGNQPQHF
V: TRBV12-3/TRBV12-4; J: TRBJ2-2; size: .; CDR3: CASSLMGGGTGELFF
V: TRBV14; J: TRBJ1-2; size: .; CDR3: CASSQDIRQGIRANYGYTF